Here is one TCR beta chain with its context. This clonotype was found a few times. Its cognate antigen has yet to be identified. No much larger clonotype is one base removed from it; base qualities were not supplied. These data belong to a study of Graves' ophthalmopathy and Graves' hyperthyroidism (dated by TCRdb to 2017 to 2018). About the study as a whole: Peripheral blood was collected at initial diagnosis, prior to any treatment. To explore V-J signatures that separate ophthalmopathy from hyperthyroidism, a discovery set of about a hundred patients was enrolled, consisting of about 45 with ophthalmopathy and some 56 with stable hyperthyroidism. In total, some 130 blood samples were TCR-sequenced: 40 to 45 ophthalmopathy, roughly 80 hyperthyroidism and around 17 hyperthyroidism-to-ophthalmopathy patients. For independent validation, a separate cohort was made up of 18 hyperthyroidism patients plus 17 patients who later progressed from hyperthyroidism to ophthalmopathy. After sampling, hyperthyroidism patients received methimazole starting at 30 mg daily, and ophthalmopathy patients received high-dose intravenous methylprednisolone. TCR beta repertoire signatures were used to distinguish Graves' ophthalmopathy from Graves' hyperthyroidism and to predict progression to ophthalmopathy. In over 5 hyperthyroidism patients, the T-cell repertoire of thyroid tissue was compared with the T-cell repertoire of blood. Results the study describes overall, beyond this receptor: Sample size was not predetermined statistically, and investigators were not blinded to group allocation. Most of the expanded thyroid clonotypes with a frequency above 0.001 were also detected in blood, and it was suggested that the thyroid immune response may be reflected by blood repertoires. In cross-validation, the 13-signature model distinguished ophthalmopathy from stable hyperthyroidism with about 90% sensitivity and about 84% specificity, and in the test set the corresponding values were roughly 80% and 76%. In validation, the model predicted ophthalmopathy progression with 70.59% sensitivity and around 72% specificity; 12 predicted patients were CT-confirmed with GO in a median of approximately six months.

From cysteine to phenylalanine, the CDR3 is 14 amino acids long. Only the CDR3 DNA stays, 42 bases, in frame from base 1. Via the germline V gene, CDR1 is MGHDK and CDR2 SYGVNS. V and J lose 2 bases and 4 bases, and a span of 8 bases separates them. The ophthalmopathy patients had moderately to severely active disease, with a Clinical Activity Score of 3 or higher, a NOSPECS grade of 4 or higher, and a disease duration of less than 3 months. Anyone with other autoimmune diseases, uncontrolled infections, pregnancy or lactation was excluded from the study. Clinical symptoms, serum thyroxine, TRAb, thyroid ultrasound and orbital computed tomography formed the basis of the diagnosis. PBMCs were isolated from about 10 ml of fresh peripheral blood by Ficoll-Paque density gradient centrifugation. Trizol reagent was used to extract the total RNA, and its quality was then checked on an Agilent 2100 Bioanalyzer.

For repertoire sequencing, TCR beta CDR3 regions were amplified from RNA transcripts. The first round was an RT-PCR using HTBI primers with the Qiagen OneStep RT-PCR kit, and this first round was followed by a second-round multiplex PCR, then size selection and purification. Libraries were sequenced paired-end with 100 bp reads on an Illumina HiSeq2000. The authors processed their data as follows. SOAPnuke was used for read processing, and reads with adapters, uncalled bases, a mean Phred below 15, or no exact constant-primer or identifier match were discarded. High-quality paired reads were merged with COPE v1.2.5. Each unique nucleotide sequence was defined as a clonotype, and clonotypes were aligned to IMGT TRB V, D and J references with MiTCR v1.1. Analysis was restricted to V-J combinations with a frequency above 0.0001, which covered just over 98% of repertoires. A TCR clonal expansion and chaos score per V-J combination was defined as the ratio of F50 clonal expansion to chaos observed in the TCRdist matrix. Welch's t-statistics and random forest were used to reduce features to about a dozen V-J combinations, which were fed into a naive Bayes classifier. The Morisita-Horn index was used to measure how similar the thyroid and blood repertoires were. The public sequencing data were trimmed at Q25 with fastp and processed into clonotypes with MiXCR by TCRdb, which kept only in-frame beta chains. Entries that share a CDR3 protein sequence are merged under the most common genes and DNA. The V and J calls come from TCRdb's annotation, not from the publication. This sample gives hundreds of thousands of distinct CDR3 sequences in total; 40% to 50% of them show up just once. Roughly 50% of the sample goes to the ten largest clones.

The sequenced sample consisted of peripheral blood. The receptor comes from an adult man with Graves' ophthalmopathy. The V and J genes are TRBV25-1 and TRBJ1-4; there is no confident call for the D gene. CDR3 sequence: CASSESSFNEKLFF. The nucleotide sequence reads TGTGCCAGCAGTGAAAGCAGTTTTAATGAAAAACTGTTTTTT.